This T cell receptor beta chain was captured by sequencing in a study of regulatory T cells in long-lasting Graves disease. As to time point: newly diagnosed GD, antithyroid drugs for less than 3 months. The TCR library used RNA extracted from PBMCs. This CDR3 has 13 residues. CDR1 and CDR2 from the germline V gene are KGHDR and SFDVKD. iRepertoire HTBI primers and Arm-PCR of CDR3 regions built TCR beta libraries. TCRdb used MiXCR to reprocess the multiplex PCR reads, holding one entry per CDR3 protein. The sample shows 680,000 or so distinct CDR3 sequences, about 16% of them seen only once. General study findings and limits: Favored usage of TRBV28, TRBJ1-2 and TRBJ2-5 was recorded in persistent disease.

On this clonotype itself: Its specificity is not known. At one boundary the junction diverges from the germline segment, which might be a read error.

This sample also belongs to another study, concerning T cells in Graves' hyperthyroidism and ophthalmopathy. That paper notes: The HTBI primer set drove a first-round RT-PCR of the TCR CDR3. Peripheral blood also featured most of the thyroid clonotypes expanded above 0.001. Separation of ophthalmopathy from stable hyperthyroidism was achieved by a 13 V-J model.

The chain carries TRBV24-1 and TRBJ1-1, with D unresolved. The clonotype originates from a woman aged 30 to 39 with Graves disease. Material: peripheral blood mononuclear cells (PBMCs), obtained at new diagnosis, from a patient treated with antithyroid drugs. The CDR3 DNA reads as TGTGCCACCAGGAAGTCATTGAACACTGAAACTTTCTTT. Protein: CATRKSLNTETFF.